The 20 T cell receptor beta chains below come from one sample, sequenced in a study of response to subunit inactivated influenza vaccine. TCRdb recomputed calls from the RT-PCR reads with MiXCR, one row per CDR3 protein. The data contain 700,000 to 800,000 distinct CDR3 sequences, less than 20% of them singletons. The sample was PBMCs from blood, taken 5 to 6 days after vaccination. Source of these receptors: a man over 45 who received an inactivated influenza vaccine.

This chain uses TRBV7-9 with TRBJ1-4, with D possibly being TRBD1 (6 bases). The germline V and J ends were trimmed by 0 bases and 4 bases, with 12 bases remaining between them. The CDR3 sequence is 16 residues long. Germline V gene lookup returns CDR1 SEHNR and CDR2 FQNEAQ (reference sequence). The CDR3 region has the DNA TGTGCCAGCAGCTTAGCCTGGACAGCAAATAATGAAAAACTGTTTTTT. The encoded protein is CASSLAWTANNEKLFF.

V usage is TRBV18 and J usage is TRBJ2-1, with 7 bases aligning to TRBD1. Trimming removed 3 bases from V and 7 bases from J; junction bases left unmatched: 15. CDR1 and CDR2 from the germline V gene are KGHSH and LQKENI. This CDR3 comprises 17 residues. The CDR3: CASSPPRGQATGNEQFF. CDR3 DNA sequence: TGTGCCAGCTCACCTCCGCGTGGACAGGCGACGGGGAATGAGCAGTTCTTC.

The chain uses TRBV15 and TRBJ1-5; D may be TRBD1 (6 bases). Trimming pared 3 bases from V and 7 bases from J, leaving 16 bases between. CDR3 size: 15 residues. The germline gives CDR1 LNHNV, CDR2 YYDKDF (reference sequence). The CDR3 DNA follows: TGTGCCACCAGCAGGAAGGGACACGGGGTGCAGCCCCAGCATTTT. Protein sequence: CATSRKGHGVQPQHF.

The rearrangement links TRBV28 to TRBJ2-6, with D possibly TRBD1 on 5 matching bases. V lost 6 bases to trimming and J lost 4 bases, with 22 bases between them. The germline CDR1 and CDR2 sequences are MDHEN and SYDVKM. CDR3 size: 18 residues. CDR3 region: CASSILTGHTPGANVLTF. For the CDR3, the DNA is TGTGCCAGCAGCATACTTACAGGCCACACACCCGGGGCCAACGTCCTGACTTTC.

This clonotype has a handful of counts. The chain employs TRBV5-6 and TRBJ1-5; no clear D. With 4 bases removed from V and 7 bases from J, the gap between germline ends came to 12 bases. The CDR3 sequence is 13 residues long. Germline lookup yields CDR1 SGHDT and CDR2 YYEEEE. DNA of the CDR3: TGTGCCAGCAGCCTCTTGGGTCTACAGCCCCAGCATTTT. Protein product: CASSLLGLQPQHF. Full variable domain (outside the CDR3, taken from reference TRBV5-6 and TRBJ1-5): DAGVTQSPTHLIKTRGQQVTLRCSPKSGHDTVSWYQQALGQGPQFIFQYYEEEERQRGNFPDRFSGHQFPNYSSELNVNALLLGDSALYLCASSLLGLQPQHFGDGTRLSIL.

V is TRBV10-3 and J is TRBJ2-7; TRBD1 agrees at 7 bases. V lost 6 bases and J lost 8; bases outside the gene matches: 13. CDR3 length: 14 amino acids. Germline CDR1 reads ENHRY; CDR2 reads SYGVKD. CDR3 coding DNA: TGTGCCATCAGCGAAATGACAGGGACCCTCAAGCAGTACTTC. Translated: CAISEMTGTLKQYF.

This clonotype was found many times. The V call is TRBV6-1, the J call TRBJ1-5, with D tentatively TRBD1 (5 bases). The V end was cut by 4 bases, the J end by 2 bases, with 12 bases between. This CDR3 comprises 15 residues. The germline gives CDR1 MNHNS, CDR2 SASEGT. DNA for the CDR3: TGTGCCAGCAGTGCTGAGGGGAGAGGCAATCAGCCCCAGCATTTT. Protein sequence: CASSAEGRGNQPQHF.

This sequence joins TRBV5-6 and TRBJ2-7; 9 nucleotides line up with TRBD2. Germline V gene sequence: CDR1 SGHDT, CDR2 YYEEEE. The ends lost 2 bases at V and 6 bases at J; junction bases unmatched: 9. This CDR3 spans 15 amino acids. CDR3 protein: CASSFTGTSLAEQYF. The CDR3 coding sequence is TGTGCCAGCAGCTTTACCGGGACTAGCTTGGCCGAGCAGTACTTC.

The genes are TRBV4-3 and TRBJ2-5; TRBD1 agrees at 7 bases. The CDR3 consists of 15 residues. V lost 0 bases, J lost 2 bases, and 3 bases stayed unmatched. The V gene's germline CDR1 is LGHNA and CDR2 YSLEER. CDR3: CASSQDGGQQETQYF. CDR3 in DNA: TGCGCCAGCAGCCAAGATGGGGGACAGCAAGAGACCCAGTACTTC.

V is TRBV9 and J is TRBJ2-1; TRBD2 matches 8 bases. This CDR3 spans 17 amino acids. CDR1 is SGDLS and CDR2 is YYNGEE in the germline V gene. With 0 bases clipped from V and 10 bases from J, the junction kept 15 bases outside the gene matches. The CDR3 reads CASSVAGDGGGTTEQFF. DNA for the CDR3: TGTGCCAGCAGCGTAGCCGGGGACGGCGGGGGGACGACGGAGCAGTTCTTC.

This chain connects TRBV20-1 to TRBJ1-3; D gene uncertain. This CDR3 comprises 12 residues. Germline V gene lookup returns CDR1 DFQATT and CDR2 SNEGSKA (reference sequence). In DNA form, the CDR3 reads TGCGCCAAAGGAGAGACTGGAAACACCATATATTTT. This codes for CAKGETGNTIYF.

This clonotype has more than one count but fewer than ten. This chain uses TRBV7-2 with TRBJ2-7; TRBD2 matches at 11 bases. The ends lost 5 bases at V and 2 bases at J; junction bases unmatched: 5. The germline V gene has CDR1 SGHTA and CDR2 FQGNSA. The CDR3 covers 15 residues. In nucleotides, the CDR3 is TGTGCCAGCAGCGTCGGGACTAGCGGCCCCTACGAGCAGTACTTC. Its translation is CASSVGTSGPYEQYF.

The V and J genes are TRBV10-1 and TRBJ2-4; D uncertain. Germline values: CDR1 WNHNN, CDR2 SYGVQD (reference sequence). The CDR3 is made up of 17 amino acids. Trimming stripped 5 bases from V and 0 bases from J, with 17 bases between. In nucleotides, the CDR3 is TGCGCCAGCAGTCCAAGACTGAACCCCCTAGCCAAAAACATTCAGTACTTC. It encodes CASSPRLNPLAKNIQYF.

The chain combines TRBV12-3 or TRBV12-4 with TRBJ2-7; no reliable D call. V shed 5 bases and J shed 6 bases, with 11 bases lying between them. CDR3 size: 12 residues. The CDR3 loop reads CASSASLVEQYF. CDR3 DNA: TGTGCCAGCAGTGCCAGCCTCGTCGAGCAGTACTTC.

This clonotype was seen only a few times. The J gene is TRBJ2-1, the V gene TRBV20-1, with TRBD2 identical over 7 bases. Germline V gene lookup returns CDR1 DFQATT and CDR2 SNEGSKA (reference sequence). This CDR3 has 15 amino acids. Trimming removed 3 bases from V and 7 bases from J; junction bases left unmatched: 12. As DNA, the CDR3 is TGCAGTGCTAGTCGCCCTAGCGGAAATCAAAATGAGCAGTTCTTC. Translated, it gives CSASRPSGNQNEQFF.

This clonotype was detected a few times. The chain carries TRBV7-2 and TRBJ2-3; 8 nucleotides match TRBD1. The CDR3 extends over 15 amino acids. Germline loops: CDR1 SGHTA, CDR2 FQGNSA. V shed 5 bases, J shed 4 bases, and the junction held 8 bases outside the gene matches. The CDR3 coding sequence is TGTGCCAGCAGCCCTTCGACAGGGGCGCCAGATACGCAGTATTTT. It specifies CASSPSTGAPDTQYF. The full variable domain, rest sourced from reference TRBV7-2 and TRBJ2-3, is GAGVSQSPSNKVTEKGKDVELRCDPISGHTALYWYRQSLGQGLEFLIYFQGNSAPDKSGLPSDRFSAERTGGSVSTLTIQRTQQEDSAVYLCASSPSTGAPDTQYFGPGTRLTVL.

J is TRBJ2-3 and V is TRBV12-3 or TRBV12-4; TRBD1 is a possible D gene (5 bases). The V end lost 5 bases, the J end lost 6 bases, and 15 bases lay between the germline ends. The CDR3 has 14 amino acids. The CDR3 is CASSEDMRLDTQYF. The CDR3 nucleotides are TGTGCCAGCAGTGAGGACATGCGGTTGGATACGCAGTATTTT.

This clonotype was detected a few times. This rearrangement joins TRBV7-9 to TRBJ1-1; 7 bases align to TRBD1. Germline CDR1 is SEHNR and CDR2 is FQNEAQ (reference sequence). Unmatched junction bases numbered 4, after V lost 1 base and J lost 2 bases. This CDR3 is built from 15 residues. CDR3 nucleotides: TGTGCCAGCAGCTTAGGGGGACAGAAAAACACTGAAGCTTTCTTT. Protein: CASSLGGQKNTEAFF.

The rearrangement joins TRBV4-3 to TRBJ2-1; the D gene is possibly TRBD1 (5 bases). CDR1 and CDR2 (germline): LGHNA, YSLEER. Trimming removed 0 bases from V and 2 bases from J, with 11 bases in between. This CDR3 has 16 amino acids. CDR3 region: CASSQDSGFAYNEQFF. In DNA form, the CDR3 reads TGCGCCAGCAGCCAAGATTCAGGGTTCGCCTACAATGAGCAGTTCTTC.

In its sample, this clonotype was seen a few times. The chain uses TRBV2 and TRBJ2-1; 7 bases fit TRBD1. This CDR3 contains 14 residues. With V trimmed by 7 bases and J by 5 bases, 8 bases remained unmatched. In germline, CDR1 is SNHLY, CDR2 FYNNEI. The CDR3 sequence: CASKGTVLHNEQFF. Written as DNA, the CDR3 is TGTGCCAGCAAAGGGACAGTCCTCCACAATGAGCAGTTCTTC.